The 14 T cell receptor beta chains below come from one sample, sequenced in a study of blood T cell repertoires in COVID-19. TCRdb's table, derived via immunoSEQ multiplex PCR, lists solely in-frame clones and lacks some. Altogether 45,000 to 55,000 clones are present, around 68% being singletons, with the ten largest covering roughly 9.6%. The sample was peripheral blood. These receptor sequences come from a woman aged 65 to 85 with acute or convalescent COVID-19.

V usage is TRBV24-1 and J usage is TRBJ2-3; 9 bases are a match to TRBD2. Germline CDR1 KGHDR, CDR2 SFDVKD. The CDR3 runs to 14 residues. V lost 9 bases to trimming and J lost 5 bases; unmatched junction nucleotides: 8. The CDR3 coding sequence is TGTGCCACCGCCCGGACTAGCGCCGGAGATACGCAGTATTTT. Amino acid sequence: CATARTSAGDTQYF.

The chain carries TRBV5-1 and TRBJ1-1, with 10 bases identical to TRBD1. CDR3 length: 16 amino acids. Germline CDR1 is SGHRS and CDR2 is YFSETQ. Trimming removed 6 bases from V and 1 base from J; junction bases left unmatched: 9. The CDR3 reads CASTDRGLEANTEAFF. For the CDR3, the DNA is TGCGCCAGCACCGACAGGGGGCTGGAGGCGAACACTGAAGCTTTCTTT.

Only one count was recorded for this clone. V usage is TRBV6-5 and J usage is TRBJ2-7, with a possible D match to TRBD1 (5 bases). V was cut by 5 bases and J by 7 bases, with 15 bases left in between. This CDR3 has 13 amino acids. Per the germline V gene, CDR1 is MNHEY and CDR2 is SVGAGI. The CDR3 here is CASSLSGNREQYF. DNA for the CDR3: TGTGCCAGCAGTCTGTCAGGGAATAGGGAGCAGTACTTC.

The gene calls are TRBV19 and TRBJ2-1, with a possible D match to TRBD2 (6 bases). CDR1 and CDR2 (germline): LNHDA, SQIVND (reference sequence). This CDR3 has 13 residues. V lost 6 bases to trimming and J lost 9 bases, with 15 bases between them. Here the CDR3 reads CASSGRSVGEQFF. The DNA for the CDR3 is TGTGCCAGTAGCGGGAGATCTGTCGGTGAGCAGTTCTTC.

The V gene is TRBV2, the J gene TRBJ2-7; 7 nucleotides align to TRBD1. After removal of 4 bases from V and 5 bases from J, the junction contained 8 bases not matched to a gene. Germline assignment: CDR1 SNHLY and CDR2 FYNNEI. CDR3 length: 14 amino acids. The chain's CDR3 is CASSVETGTHEQYF. The DNA for the CDR3 is TGTGCCAGCAGTGTTGAGACAGGGACCCACGAGCAGTACTTC.

This clone was picked up a small number of times. The V call is TRBV6-2 or TRBV6-3, the J call TRBJ1-6; no reliable D call. V lost 0 bases and J 10 bases, leaving 13 bases between the germline ends. The CDR3 totals 15 residues. Per germline, CDR1 MNHEY and CDR2 SVGEGT. The CDR3 is CASSYSTGVGSPLHF. For the CDR3, the DNA is TGTGCCAGCAGTTACTCGACCGGGGTTGGATCACCCCTCCACTTT.

This chain links TRBV3-1 (or the pseudogene TRBV3-2) with TRBJ1-6; D call uncertain. Germline V CDR1 and CDR2: LGHDT, YNNKEL (reference sequence). Deletions cut 5 bases from V and 13 bases from J, with 15 bases between. This CDR3 region has 13 residues. CDR3 sequence (DNA): TGTGCCAGCAGCTCCAACATCCAGTCCCCCCTCCACTTT. The encoded protein is CASSSNIQSPLHF.

The V call is TRBV19, the J call TRBJ1-4; no firm D call. Per germline, CDR1 LNHDA and CDR2 SQIVND (reference sequence). Trimming stripped 2 bases from V and 10 bases from J, with 14 bases between. This CDR3 has 14 amino acids. As DNA, the CDR3 is TGTGCCAGTAGTATAACGTCTCTTAGCGGAAAACTGTTTTTT. Translating gives CASSITSLSGKLFF.

The chain joins TRBV7-2 to TRBJ2-3, with D perhaps matching TRBD2 (6 bases). From germline, CDR1 is SGHTA and CDR2 FQGNSA. CDR3 length: 14 residues. V lost 1 base and J 4 bases, leaving 9 bases between the germline ends. The CDR3 spells CASSLGRGADTQYF. In DNA, the CDR3 is TGTGCCAGCAGCTTAGGGAGGGGAGCAGATACGCAGTATTTT. The variable domain in full, completed from reference TRBV7-2 and TRBJ2-3, reads GAGVSQSPSNKVTEKGKDVELRCDPISGHTALYWYRQSLGQGLEFLIYFQGNSAPDKSGLPSDRFSAERTGGSVSTLTIQRTQQEDSAVYLCASSLGRGADTQYFGPGTRLTVL.

The chain links TRBV2 to TRBJ1-1; D is unresolved. Germline lookup yields CDR1 SNHLY and CDR2 FYNNEI. Trimming removed 7 bases from V and 8 bases from J, with 11 bases in between. This CDR3 spans 11 amino acids. In DNA, the CDR3 is TGTGCCAGCAAGGTCGGGGAGGAAGCTTTCTTT. Translation: CASKVGEEAFF.

The sample holds a few counts of this clone. The chain carries TRBV9 and TRBJ2-1, with D maybe TRBD1 (6 bases). Germline V lookup: CDR1 SGDLS, CDR2 YYNGEE. Trimming pared 3 bases from V and 4 bases from J, leaving 14 bases between. This CDR3 spans 15 amino acids. For the CDR3, the DNA is TGTGCCAGCAGCGCGATACCCGGGACATACAATGAGCAGTTCTTC. This gives the protein CASSAIPGTYNEQFF.

Many counts were recorded for this clone. This CDR3 is CASSEPGQGLYQPQHF. The CDR3 DNA follows: TGTGCCAGCAGTGAACCGGGACAGGGGTTATACCAGCCCCAGCATTTT. The chain couples TRBV6-1 to TRBJ1-5, with TRBD1 matching 10 bases. The CDR3 length is 16 residues. Looked up from germline, CDR1 is MNHNS and CDR2 is SASEGT. Germline trimming cut 2 bases from V and 7 bases from J; bases unmatched to any gene: 8.

This clone was found a few times. This sequence joins TRBV4-2 and TRBJ1-5; no clear D gene. The CDR3 length is 15 residues. Germline CDR1 and CDR2: LGHNA and YNFKEQ. Trimming removed 2 bases from V and 3 bases from J, with 11 bases in between. In DNA form, the CDR3 reads TGTGCCAGCAGCCAATTTAGACAACTCAATCAGCCCCAGCATTTT. The encoded protein is CASSQFRQLNQPQHF.

The chain joins TRBV3-1 (or the pseudogene TRBV3-2) to TRBJ2-1; no clear D gene. Germline lookup yields CDR1 LGHDT and CDR2 YNNKEL (reference sequence). This CDR3 is built from 14 residues. With 1 base removed from V and 4 bases from J, the gap between germline ends came to 8 bases. The CDR3 DNA follows: TGTGCCAGCAGCCAAGCAGACTGGTACAATGAGCAGTTCTTC. Protein sequence: CASSQADWYNEQFF.